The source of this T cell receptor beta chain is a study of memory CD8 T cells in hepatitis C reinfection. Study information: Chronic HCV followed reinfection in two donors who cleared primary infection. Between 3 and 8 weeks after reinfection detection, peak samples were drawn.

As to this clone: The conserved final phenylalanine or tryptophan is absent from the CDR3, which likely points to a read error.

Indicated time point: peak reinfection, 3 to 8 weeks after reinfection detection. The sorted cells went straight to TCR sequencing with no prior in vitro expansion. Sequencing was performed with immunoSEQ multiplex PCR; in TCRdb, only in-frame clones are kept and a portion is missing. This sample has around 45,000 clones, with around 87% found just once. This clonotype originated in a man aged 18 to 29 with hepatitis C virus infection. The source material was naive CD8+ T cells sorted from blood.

The CDR3 nucleotides read TGTGCCAGCAGCACAGTCGGGGGACTGTCTGAAGCTTTCCTT. Translation: CASSTVGGLSEAFL. The chain links TRBV7-9 to TRBJ1-1, with TRBD1 as a possible D gene (5 bases). Germline CDR1 SEHNR, CDR2 FQNEAQ (reference sequence). The CDR3 length is 14 residues. The V and J ends lost 5 bases and 6 bases respectively, with 16 bases between them.